This T cell receptor (beta chain) is drawn from a study of cytomegalovirus exposure and HLA in healthy donors. The PCR ran on 60 Vbeta and 13 Jbeta primers. Profiled with immunoSEQ multiplex PCR; TCRdb holds only in-frame clones, not every one. Found here are 170,000 or so clones, approximately 80% of them singletons; the top ten hold approximately 6.8%. V trimming: 6 bases; J trimming: 3 bases; junction bases outside the gene matches: 9. Per the germline V gene, CDR1 is SGHKS and CDR2 is YYEKEE (reference sequence). The CDR3 runs to 15 residues. The origin of this receptor is a male donor in good health and CMV-seropositive. Sequencing was performed on PBMCs. J is TRBJ2-1 and V is TRBV5-5; 7 positions match TRBD2. The CDR3: CASTLDGGDYNEQFF. The CDR3 nucleotides read TGTGCCAGCACCCTTGATGGGGGGGACTACAATGAGCAGTTCTTC.